This T cell receptor (beta chain) came from a study of identifying expanded T cells in peripheral blood. Concerning this clone: What it recognizes is unknown.

The method was immunoSEQ multiplex PCR; TCRdb's version includes in-frame clones alone and lacks a portion of them. The repertoire holds tens of thousands of clones, with roughly 84% as singletons. Study results and caveats: Roughly 1.2 clones differed between technical replicates, versus roughly 16 and 20 over time.

Healthy donors had no documented immune events, such as infections, while sampled. Germline-derived CDR1 and CDR2 are SGHTA and FQGTGA. The CDR3 length is 14 residues. V shed 1 base and J shed 2 bases, with 7 bases lying between them. This chain connects TRBV7-3 to TRBJ2-3, with D perhaps assigned TRBD1 or TRBD2 (5 bases each). The sequence was obtained from a person aged 18 to 70 in good health. Sequenced sample: blood. The DNA of the CDR3 is TGTGCCAGCAGCTTAAAGGGGACCACAGATACGCAGTATTTT. Protein product: CASSLKGTTDTQYF.